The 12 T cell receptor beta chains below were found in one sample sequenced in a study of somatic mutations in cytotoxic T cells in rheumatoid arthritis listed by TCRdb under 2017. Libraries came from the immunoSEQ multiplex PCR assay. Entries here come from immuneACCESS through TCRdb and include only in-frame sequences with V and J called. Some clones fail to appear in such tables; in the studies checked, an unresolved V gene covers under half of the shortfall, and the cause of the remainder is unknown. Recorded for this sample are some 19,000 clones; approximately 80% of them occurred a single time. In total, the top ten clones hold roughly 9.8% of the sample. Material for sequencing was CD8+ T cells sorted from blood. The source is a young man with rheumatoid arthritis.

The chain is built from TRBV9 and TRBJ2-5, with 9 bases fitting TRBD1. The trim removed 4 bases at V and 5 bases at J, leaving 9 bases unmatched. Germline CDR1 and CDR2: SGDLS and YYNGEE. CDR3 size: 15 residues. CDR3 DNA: TGTGCCAGCAGCCCCGGGACAGGGAGTGCGGAGACCCAGTACTTC. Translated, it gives CASSPGTGSAETQYF.

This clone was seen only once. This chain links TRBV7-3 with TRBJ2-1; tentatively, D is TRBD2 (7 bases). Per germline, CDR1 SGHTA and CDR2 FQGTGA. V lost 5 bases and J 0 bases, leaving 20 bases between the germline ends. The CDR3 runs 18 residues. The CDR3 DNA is TGTGCCAGCAGCCGGGGGCGTAGCGGGTCCCGCTCCTACAATGAGCAGTTCTTC. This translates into CASSRGRSGSRSYNEQFF.

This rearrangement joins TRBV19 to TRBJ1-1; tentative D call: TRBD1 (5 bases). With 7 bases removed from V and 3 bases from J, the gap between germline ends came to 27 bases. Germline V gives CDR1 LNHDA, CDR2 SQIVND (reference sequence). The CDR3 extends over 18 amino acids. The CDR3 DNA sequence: TGTGCCAGTAACGTGATATATCGGGGCGGTGTTATGTACACTGAAGCTTTCTTT. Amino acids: CASNVIYRGGVMYTEAFF.

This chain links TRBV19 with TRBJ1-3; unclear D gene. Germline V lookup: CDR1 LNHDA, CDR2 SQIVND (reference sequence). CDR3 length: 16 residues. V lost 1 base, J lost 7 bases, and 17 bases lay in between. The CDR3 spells CASSIALMPLRNTIYF. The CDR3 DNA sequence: TGTGCCAGTAGTATAGCCCTTATGCCACTCCGGAACACCATATATTTT.

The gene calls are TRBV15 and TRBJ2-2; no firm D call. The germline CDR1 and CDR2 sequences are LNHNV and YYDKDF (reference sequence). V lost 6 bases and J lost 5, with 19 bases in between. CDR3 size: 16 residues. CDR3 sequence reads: CATRSRWAISTGELFF. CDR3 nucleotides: TGTGCCACCAGATCCCGGTGGGCAATTTCGACCGGGGAGCTGTTTTTT.

Written as DNA, the CDR3 is TGTGCCACCAGCAGAGATCGAGAGGCAGGAGCTAACTATGGCTACACCTTC. Its protein is CATSRDREAGANYGYTF. This rearrangement joins TRBV15 to TRBJ1-2, with D uncertain. CDR3 size: 17 residues. Germline CDR1 and CDR2: LNHNV and YYDKDF (reference sequence). V shed 0 bases and J shed 0 bases, with 14 bases lying between them.

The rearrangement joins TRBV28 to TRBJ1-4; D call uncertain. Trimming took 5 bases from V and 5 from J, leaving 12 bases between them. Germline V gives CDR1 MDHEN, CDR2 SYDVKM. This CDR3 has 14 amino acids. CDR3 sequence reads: CASSTYKGNEKLFF. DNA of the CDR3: TGTGCCAGCAGTACGTACAAGGGAAATGAAAAACTGTTTTTT.

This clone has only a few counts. DNA for the CDR3: TGTGCCAGCAGTGAAGCCCCGGGATCCTACGAGCAGTACTTC. Translation gives CASSEAPGSYEQYF. The chain is built from TRBV2 and TRBJ2-7, with D tentatively TRBD2 (5 bases). V lost 0 bases, J lost 1 base, and 7 bases lay in between. Germline assignment: CDR1 SNHLY and CDR2 FYNNEI. The CDR3 covers 14 residues.

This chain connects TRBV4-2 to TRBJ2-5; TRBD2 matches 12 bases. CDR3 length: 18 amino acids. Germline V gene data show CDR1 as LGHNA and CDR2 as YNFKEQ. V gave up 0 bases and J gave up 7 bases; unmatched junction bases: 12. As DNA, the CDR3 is TGTGCCAGCAGCCAAGAAGGGAGGACTAGCGGGGCTTCCGGGACCCAGTACTTC. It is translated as CASSQEGRTSGASGTQYF.

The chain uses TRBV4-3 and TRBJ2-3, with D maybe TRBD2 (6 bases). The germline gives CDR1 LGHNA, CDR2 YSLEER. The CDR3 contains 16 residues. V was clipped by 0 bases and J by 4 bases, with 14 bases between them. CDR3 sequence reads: CASSQDRERGPDTQYF. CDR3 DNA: TGCGCCAGCAGCCAAGATCGGGAGAGGGGCCCAGATACGCAGTATTTT.

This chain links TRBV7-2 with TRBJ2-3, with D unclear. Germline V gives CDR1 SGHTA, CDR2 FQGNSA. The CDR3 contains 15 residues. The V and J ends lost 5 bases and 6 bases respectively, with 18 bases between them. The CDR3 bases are TGTGCCAGCAGCCCGGACCTCAATCAGGCGGATACGCAGTATTTT. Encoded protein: CASSPDLNQADTQYF.

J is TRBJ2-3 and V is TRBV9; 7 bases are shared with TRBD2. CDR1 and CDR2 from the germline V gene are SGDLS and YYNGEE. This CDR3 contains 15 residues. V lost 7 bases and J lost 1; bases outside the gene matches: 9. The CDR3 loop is CASASSGLRTDTQYF. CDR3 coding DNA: TGTGCCAGCGCTAGTAGCGGGCTTCGCACAGATACGCAGTATTTT.